The clone carrying this TCR beta chain was found once. The antigen is unknown. The source of the sample is a study of cytomegalovirus exposure and HLA in healthy donors. Trimming cost V 1 base and J 6 bases, with 7 bases left between them. The CDR3 extends over 12 amino acids. Germline loops: CDR1 SGHRS, CDR2 YFSETQ. The PCR ran on 60 Vbeta and 13 Jbeta primers. TCRdb's table, derived via immunoSEQ multiplex PCR, lists solely in-frame clones and lacks some. The sample includes 150,000 to 200,000 clones, nearly 80% of them seen just once. Study findings and constraints: Excluded: some indistinguishable V segments such as TRBV6-2 and TRBV6-3. Later analysis reportedly placed an Asian-associated ancestry cluster below the roughly 640-donor mean in N-insertions.

This sequence originates from a woman aged 40 to 50 in good health and CMV-seronegative. The gene calls are TRBV5-1 and TRBJ1-1, with no clear D. The sequencing input was PBMCs. CDR3 bases: TGCGCCAGCAGCTTGTCCGGGTCTGAAGCTTTCTTT. Translated, it gives CASSLSGSEAFF.